Presented here are 24 T cell receptor beta chains from one specimen sequenced in a study of control samples from healthy donors and cancer patients. Some clones are missing from TCRdb's copy, which holds only in-frame ones; the method was immunoSEQ multiplex PCR. The table includes some 120,000 clones, 85% to 95% detected once. The sequenced material came from blood. The receptors shown here come from a man between 18 and 35 years old in good health.

This chain joins TRBV18 and TRBJ1-6; D perhaps matches TRBD1 (5 bases). Per the germline V gene, CDR1 is KGHSH and CDR2 is LQKENI. The CDR3 totals 14 residues. The germline V and J ends were trimmed by 2 bases and 14 bases, with 16 bases remaining between them. Written as DNA, the CDR3 is TGTGCCAGCTCACCATTGGGGGACCAAGGGGCCCTCCACTTT. As protein: CASSPLGDQGALHF.

The chain's CDR3 is CASSLDFNEQFF. CDR3 DNA: TGTGCCAGCAGCTTAGACTTCAATGAGCAGTTCTTC. This rearrangement joins TRBV11-2 to TRBJ2-1; D not resolved. Germline CDR1 is SGHAT and CDR2 is FQNNGV. V was pared by 0 bases and J by 6 bases, with 3 bases between. This CDR3 spans 12 amino acids.

This chain joins TRBV27 and TRBJ2-1; TRBD2 agrees at 12 bases. Germline CDR1 is MNHEY and CDR2 is SMNVEV (reference sequence). This CDR3 is 15 amino acids long. V was clipped by 4 bases and J by 2 bases; unmatched bases: 0. The CDR3 bases are TGTGCCAGCAGTTGGACTAGCGGGACCTACAATGAGCAGTTCTTC. Its protein is CASSWTSGTYNEQFF.

The V and J genes are TRBV3-1 (or the pseudogene TRBV3-2) and TRBJ1-1; a weak D match, TRBD1 (6 bases). Between the trimmed V and J ends, which lost 1 base and 1 base, there was a span of 19 bases. CDR1 and CDR2 from the germline V gene are LGHDT and YNNKEL (reference sequence). This CDR3 is built from 18 residues. The DNA for the CDR3 is TGTGCCAGCAGCCAAGTCTTCAGGGGAGGGGTTGCGAACACTGAAGCTTTCTTT. Amino acid sequence: CASSQVFRGGVANTEAFF.

This clone came up a few times. This rearrangement joins TRBV6-6 to TRBJ1-3; D may be TRBD1 (5 bases). This CDR3 region has 15 residues. Germline V CDR1 and CDR2: MNHNY, SVGAGI (reference sequence). V dropped 2 bases and J dropped 5 bases, with 13 bases sitting between them. In DNA, the CDR3 is TGTGCCAGCAGTTACGTCCAGGGTGTAAGAAACACCATATATTTT. This codes for CASSYVQGVRNTIYF.

This chain links TRBV3-1 (or the pseudogene TRBV3-2) with TRBJ2-7; 8 bases are a match to TRBD1. V lost 7 bases, J lost 6 bases, and 5 bases stayed unmatched. The CDR3 spans 12 residues. Germline V gene data show CDR1 as LGHDT and CDR2 as YNNKEL (reference sequence). CDR3 loop: CASTRQGSEQYF. The DNA for the CDR3 is TGTGCCAGCACAAGACAGGGGTCCGAGCAGTACTTC.

This clone was counted between two and nine times. The chain uses TRBV6-5 and TRBJ2-4; no definite D call. The CDR3 contains 13 residues. Germline V gene data show CDR1 as MNHEY and CDR2 as SVGAGI. With 5 bases removed from V and 3 bases from J, the gap between germline ends came to 8 bases. The CDR3 nucleotides are TGTGCCAGCAGTCCTCGCGTCAAAAACATTCAGTACTTC. This encodes CASSPRVKNIQYF.

J is TRBJ1-1 and V is TRBV18; D ambiguous. V lost 0 bases and J lost 6, with 11 bases in between. CDR3 length: 14 residues. Germline lookup yields CDR1 KGHSH and CDR2 LQKENI. CDR3 region: CASSPPGSHSEAFF. In DNA form, the CDR3 reads TGTGCCAGCTCACCACCCGGCAGTCACTCTGAAGCTTTCTTT. Based on the CDR3 plus reference TRBV18 and TRBJ1-1, the full variable domain is NAGVMQNPRHLVRRRGQEARLRCSPMKGHSHVYWYRQLPEEGLKFMVYLQKENIIDESGMPKERFSAEFPKEGPSILRIQQVVRGDSAAYFCASSPPGSHSEAFFGQGTRLTVV.

This chain connects TRBV3-1 (or the pseudogene TRBV3-2) to TRBJ2-2, with a possible D match to TRBD1 (6 bases). The CDR3 has 13 amino acids. The germline gives CDR1 LGHDT, CDR2 YNNKEL (reference sequence). V was shortened by 4 bases and J by 6 bases, with 9 bases between the two germline ends. CDR3 region: CASSLRTAGELFF. DNA of the CDR3: TGTGCCAGCAGCCTCAGGACAGCCGGGGAGCTGTTTTTT.

This chain joins TRBV29-1 and TRBJ1-1; 11 bases match TRBD1. The CDR3 runs 15 residues. Looked up from germline, CDR1 is SQVTM and CDR2 is ANQGSEA. Trimming took 6 bases from V and 1 from J; bases not matched to a gene: 7. Here the CDR3 DNA reads TGCAGCGTCTGGACAGGGGGCGCGGGGAACACTGAAGCTTTCTTT. Translated: CSVWTGGAGNTEAFF.

This clone was counted a single time. The chain uses TRBV6-5 and TRBJ2-1; perhaps TRBD2 as D (6 bases). Trimming stripped 0 bases from V and 6 bases from J, with 9 bases between. CDR1 MNHEY and CDR2 SVGAGI come from the germline V gene. The CDR3 consists of 14 residues. The CDR3 here is CASSYSHGSNEQFF. The CDR3, as DNA: TGTGCCAGCAGTTACTCGCACGGGAGCAATGAGCAGTTCTTC.

The chain is built from TRBV6-1 and TRBJ2-1; D may be TRBD1 or TRBD2 (5 bases each). This CDR3 has 16 amino acids. Trimming stripped 3 bases from V and 8 bases from J, with 20 bases between. Germline CDR1 MNHNS, CDR2 SASEGT. CDR3 region: CASSDLFRGPTYEQFF. The CDR3 DNA follows: TGTGCCAGCAGTGACCTATTCCGGGGCCCAACCTATGAGCAGTTCTTC.

Regarding this clone: Germline is not matched at one junction end, which may reflect a read error. This chain uses TRBV12-3 or TRBV12-4 with TRBJ1-2; 7 bases map to TRBD1. The CDR3 runs to 13 residues. Written as DNA, the CDR3 is TGTGCCGGCAGTTTTGGGACAGAGGATGGCTACACCTTC. Translated, it gives CAGSFGTEDGYTF.

The genes are TRBV10-2 and TRBJ1-4; D gene ambiguous. CDR3 length: 14 residues. The germline V and J ends were trimmed by 7 bases and 2 bases, with 11 bases remaining between them. In germline, CDR1 is WSHSY, CDR2 SAAADI. This CDR3 is CASTSGETNEKLFF. CDR3 in DNA: TGCGCCAGCACTTCCGGGGAGACTAATGAAAAACTGTTTTTT.

The gene calls are TRBV20-1 and TRBJ2-5; D is unresolved. Trimming shortened V by 4 bases and J by 2 bases, and 5 bases separated the two germline ends. There are 11 residues in the CDR3. Germline CDR1 DFQATT, CDR2 SNEGSKA (reference sequence). CDR3 nucleotides: TGCAGTGCTATCTATCAAGAGACCCAGTACTTC. It codes for CSAIYQETQYF.

Note on this clone: One end of the junction is discordant with germline, which a read error may explain. V is TRBV6-6 and J is TRBJ2-3, with TRBD1 identical over 9 bases. Germline assignment: CDR1 MNHNY and CDR2 SVGAGI (reference sequence). The CDR3 runs to 15 residues. CDR3 sequence: CASSYTDRGTDTQYF. The CDR3 DNA reads TGTGCCAGCAGTTACACGGACAGGGGCACGGATACGCAGTATTTT.

The chain is built from TRBV6-5 and TRBJ1-1; perhaps TRBD1 as D (5 bases). CDR1 is MNHEY, CDR2 SVGAGI, per germline. The CDR3 loop spans 14 amino acids. V shed 5 bases and J shed 6 bases, with 16 bases lying between them. Here the CDR3 reads CASSLGQGGSEAFF. The DNA of the CDR3 is TGTGCCAGCAGTCTGGGGCAGGGTGGTTCTGAAGCTTTCTTT.

Here the CDR3 reads CASGPRRRGEKLFF. The CDR3 DNA reads as TGTGCCAGCGGACCTCGCCGACGGGGTGAAAAACTGTTTTTT. The genes are TRBV6-5 and TRBJ1-4; D call uncertain. V gave up 8 bases and J gave up 7 bases, with 17 bases separating them. The CDR3 covers 14 residues. The germline V gene encodes CDR1 MNHEY and CDR2 SVGAGI.

The V gene is TRBV7-3, the J gene TRBJ1-1, with no clear D. V was cut by 5 bases and J by 3 bases, with 13 bases left in between. Germline CDR1 is SGHTA and CDR2 is FQGTGA. The CDR3 spans 14 residues. The chain's CDR3 is CASSLDGEDTEAFF. In DNA form, the CDR3 reads TGTGCCAGCAGCCTGGACGGAGAGGACACTGAAGCTTTCTTT.

The CDR3 loop is CSAGLDGYTF. The CDR3 DNA reads TGCAGTGCAGGGCTTGATGGCTACACCTTC. This chain links TRBV20-1 with TRBJ1-2; D unclear. The CDR3 extends over 10 amino acids. V lost 6 bases to trimming and J lost 6 bases, with 8 bases between them. The germline gives CDR1 DFQATT, CDR2 SNEGSKA (reference sequence).

The V call is TRBV18, the J call TRBJ1-2; D perhaps matches TRBD1 (5 bases). Trimming stripped 5 bases from V and 8 bases from J, with 18 bases between. Germline CDR1 and CDR2: KGHSH and LQKENI. CDR3 size: 14 residues. The CDR3 loop reads CASSEIGTQGGYTF. The DNA for the CDR3 is TGTGCCAGCTCAGAGATTGGGACCCAAGGGGGCTACACCTTC. Together with reference TRBV18 and TRBJ1-2, the CDR3 gives the full variable domain: NAGVMQNPRHLVRRRGQEARLRCSPMKGHSHVYWYRQLPEEGLKFMVYLQKENIIDESGMPKERFSAEFPKEGPSILRIQQVVRGDSAAYFCASSEIGTQGGYTFGSGTRLTVV.

Details on this clone: A junction boundary mismatches the germline segment, possibly from a read error. This chain joins TRBV3-1 (or the pseudogene TRBV3-2) and TRBJ1-2, with 8 bases matching TRBD1. The germline V gene has CDR1 LGHDT and CDR2 YNNKEL (reference sequence). The CDR3 is 12 amino acids. In nucleotides, the CDR3 is TGTGCCAGCAGCCTCCCCGGGACAGGACGACGCTTC. This codes for CASSLPGTGRRF.

The chain uses TRBV19 and TRBJ1-2; D unresolved. Germline assignment: CDR1 LNHDA and CDR2 SQIVND (reference sequence). The CDR3 is 13 amino acids. Trimming took 2 bases from V and 6 from J, leaving 10 bases between them. CDR3 nucleotide sequence: TGTGCCAGTAGTATAAGGGTTCATGATGGCTACACCTTC. Translation: CASSIRVHDGYTF.

This clone turned up a few times. V usage is TRBV11-2 and J usage is TRBJ2-7; D gene ambiguous. This CDR3 region has 14 residues. The germline V gene encodes CDR1 SGHAT and CDR2 FQNNGV. Trimming took off 1 base at V and 6 bases at J, with 13 bases between the two ends. The CDR3, as DNA: TGTGCCAGCAGCTTAGTTATGACACCAGGCGAGCAGTACTTC. The encoded protein is CASSLVMTPGEQYF.